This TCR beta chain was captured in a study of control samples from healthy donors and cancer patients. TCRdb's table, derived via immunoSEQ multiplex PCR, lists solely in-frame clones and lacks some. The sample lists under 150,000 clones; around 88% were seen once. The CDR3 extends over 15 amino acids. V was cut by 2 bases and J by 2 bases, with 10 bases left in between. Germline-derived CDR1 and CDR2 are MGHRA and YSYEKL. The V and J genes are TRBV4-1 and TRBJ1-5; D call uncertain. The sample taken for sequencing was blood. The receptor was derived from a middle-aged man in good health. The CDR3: CASSQWGEGNQPQHF. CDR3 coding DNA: TGCGCCAGCAGCCAATGGGGAGAAGGCAATCAGCCCCAGCATTTT.